The subject of this entry is one TCR beta chain. The repertoire was sequenced with immunoSEQ multiplex PCR; TCRdb's copy has only in-frame clones and lacks some. The sample gives fewer than 85,000 clones, approximately 89% of which show up once; 1.5% to 2% is in the top ten. With 3 bases clipped from V and 5 bases from J, the junction kept 0 bases outside the gene matches. Germline CDR1 is LNHNV and CDR2 is YYDKDF (reference sequence). The CDR3 runs to 14 residues. This entry is derived from a study of T cell changes during pregnancy in multiple sclerosis. The rearrangement uses TRBV15 and TRBJ2-2, with 10 nucleotides matching TRBD1. The sequence came from a female donor with multiple sclerosis, enrolled in a pregnancy study. The sample consisted of peripheral blood, taken before pregnancy. The CDR3 loop reads CATSRGQGTGELFF. DNA for the CDR3: TGTGCCACCAGCAGGGGACAGGGGACCGGGGAGCTGTTTTTT.